The rows below give T cell receptor beta chains drawn from one sample of a study of shared clonotypes between healthy human individuals. Profiled with immunoSEQ multiplex PCR; TCRdb holds only in-frame clones, not every one. This repertoire shows some 1 million clones, 70% to 80% found once; its top ten account for around 1.4%. Sequencing was done on a sample of memory CD4+ T cells sorted from blood. The receptor source for this set is a man between 18 and 35 years old in good health. CDR3s include the opening cysteine and the closing phenylalanine or tryptophan. The order of the fields is clone size, D gene, V gene, J gene, CDR3 DNA, CDR3 protein. A D gene is named only where the DNA matches it firmly. The size of a clone is reported for some rows only, either as once, few or many, or as a class for expanded clones.

>.|TRBD1|TRBV6-6|TRBJ1-1
TGTGCCAGCATCCCCCGGACAGGGAACACTGAAGCTTTCTTT
CASIPRTGNTEAFF
>.|TRBD1|TRBV5-4|TRBJ2-4
TGTGCCAGCAGCCTACAGGGGGGAAACATTCAGTACTTC
CASSLQGGNIQYF
>.|.|TRBV7-8|TRBJ2-3
TGTGCCAGCAGCTTAGCGCCCCAGGGTAGCACAGATACGCAGTATTTT
CASSLAPQGSTDTQYF
>.|.|TRBV28|TRBJ2-2
TGTGCCAGCAGGGGACCGGGACAAGAGGCCGGGGAGCTGTTTTTT
CASRGPGQEAGELFF
>.|TRBD1|TRBV5-1|TRBJ2-3
TGCGCCAGCAGCCCGCAGGGGGCGTCAGATACGCAGTATTTT
CASSPQGASDTQYF
>.|.|TRBV5-1|TRBJ2-7
TGCGCCAGCAGCTTGGCGGGGGGACAGAGCGAGCAGTACTTC
CASSLAGGQSEQYF
>.|TRBD1|TRBV9|TRBJ2-4
TGTGCCAGCAGTCACGGGACAGGGACTATAAACATTCAGTACTTC
CASSHGTGTINIQYF
>.|TRBD2|TRBV13|TRBJ2-3
TGTGCCAGCAGCTTAGGACTAGCGGGAGAAGATACGCAGTATTTT
CASSLGLAGEDTQYF
>.|.|TRBV29-1|TRBJ2-1
TGCAGCGTTTCTGGTAATGAGCAGTTCTTC
CSVSGNEQFF
>.|.|TRBV10-2|TRBJ1-1
TGCGCCAGCAGTAACCGGGATCGGAGGACTGAAGCTTTCTTT
CASSNRDRRTEAFF
>.|.|TRBV11-2|TRBJ2-7
TGTGCCAGCAGCTTAGCAGGGGTCGCCCTCTACGAGCAGTACTTC
CASSLAGVALYEQYF
>.|.|TRBV10-2|TRBJ2-7
TGCGCCAGCGGTGTGCCAGGAAACTACGAGCAGTACTTC
CASGVPGNYEQYF
>many|.|TRBV20-1|TRBJ1-2
TGCAGTGCTAGCCGGAGCGGCTACACCTTC
CSASRSGYTF
>once|TRBD1|TRBV19|TRBJ2-5
TGTGCCAGTAGTATCCGGGACAGGGGGGAGACCCAGTACTTC
CASSIRDRGETQYF
>.|TRBD1|TRBV7-2|TRBJ2-3
TGTGCCAGCAGCTTACGGCTGACAGGGGCCCGGCGGGATACGCAGTATTTT
CASSLRLTGARRDTQYF
>.|TRBD1|TRBV5-6|TRBJ2-7
TGTGCCAGCAGCTTCGTTCGGGACAGGGGCAGAGACGAGCAGTACTTC
CASSFVRDRGRDEQYF
>once|.|TRBV7-5|TRBJ2-3
TGTGCCAGAAGCACCCGTCGGGTTGGTAGCGGGAGGGTTGATACGCAGTATTTT
CARSTRRVGSGRVDTQYF
>.|.|TRBV5-1|TRBJ1-2
TGCGCCAGCAGCCGAGACCCCGGGGCTAACTATGGCTACACCTTC
CASSRDPGANYGYTF
>.|.|TRBV27|TRBJ2-1
TGTGCCAGCAGTTTAGGAGTGGAGCAGTTCTTC
CASSLGVEQFF
>few|TRBD1|TRBV6-1|TRBJ1-5
TGTGCCAGCAGTGAAGGGACAGGGGGCTCGTATAGCAATCAGCCCCAGCATTTT
CASSEGTGGSYSNQPQHF
>.|.|TRBV6-1|TRBJ1-1
TGTGCCAGCAGCACCCGGGACAAGGCTCTTATAGTAGCTTTCTTT
CASSTRDKALIVAFF
>.|TRBD2|TRBV29-1|TRBJ2-1
TGCAGCGTAGGGACTAGCGGGAGAGGTGAGCAGTTCTTC
CSVGTSGRGEQFF
>.|.|TRBV4-1|TRBJ1-6
TGCGCCAGCAGCCTACGAAGGCCAGGGTTGAGTTCACCCCTCCACTTT
CASSLRRPGLSSPLHF
>few|.|TRBV2|TRBJ1-4
TGTGCCAGCAGTTCCCTCCAGGGCGAAAAAAAACTGTTTTTT
CASSSLQGEKKLFF
>.|TRBD2|TRBV10-3|TRBJ2-2
TGTGCCATCAGTCGCGGGAGGGAGAACACCGGGGAGCTGTTTTTT
CAISRGRENTGELFF
>.|TRBD2|TRBV5-5|TRBJ2-7
TGTGCCAGCAGCTCGCTGACTAGCGGGAGTCAAGAGCAGTACTTC
CASSSLTSGSQEQYF
>once|.|TRBV30|TRBJ1-6
TGTGCCTGGAGCGATATCTCGTTCTCCTATAATTCACCCCTCCACTTT
CAWSDISFSYNSPLHF
>.|TRBD2|TRBV7-2|TRBJ2-1
TGTGCCAGCAGGAATGGACTAGCAGCCTACAATGAGCAGTTCTTC
CASRNGLAAYNEQFF
>.|.|TRBV7-2|TRBJ1-1
TGTGCCAGCAGCTTATCCGGCCGTGCTGAAGCTTTCTTT
CASSLSGRAEAFF
>.|.|TRBV11-2|TRBJ1-2
TGTGCCAGCAGCTTGACAGGCTGGGATGGCTACACCTTC
CASSLTGWDGYTF
>few|.|TRBV27|TRBJ2-6
TGTGCCAGCAGTCCGCCACGATCCTTCTCTGGGGCCAACGTCCTGACTTTC
CASSPPRSFSGANVLTF
>.|.|TRBV6-6|TRBJ2-5
TGTGCCAGCAGTTCCAGGACAGACCATATCGAGACCCAGTACTTC
CASSSRTDHIETQYF
>.|.|TRBV5-1|TRBJ2-1
TGCGCCAGCAGCTTCGCTTCAAACAATGAGCAGTTCTTC
CASSFASNNEQFF
>.|.|TRBV6-6|TRBJ2-1
TGTGCCAGCAGTTACTCAACCAGAGATGAGCAGTTCTTC
CASSYSTRDEQFF
>.|.|TRBV7-6|TRBJ2-7
TGTGCCAGCAGCTCCTTATCGAGCAACGAGCAGTACTTC
CASSSLSSNEQYF
>.|.|TRBV29-1|TRBJ1-3
TGCAGCGTTGAAGCGGGAAGCTCTGGAAACACCATATATTTT
CSVEAGSSGNTIYF
>.|TRBD2|TRBV4-1|TRBJ2-3
TGCGCCAGCAGCCAAGATGGGGCTAGCGGGGGGTCCGATACGCAGTATTTT
CASSQDGASGGSDTQYF
>.|TRBD2|TRBV19|TRBJ2-1
TGTGCCAGTAGTTTTAGCGGGGGAGAAACAAGGAATGAGCAGTTCTTC
CASSFSGGETRNEQFF
>.|TRBD1|TRBV5-1|TRBJ1-1
TGCGCCAGCAGCCCCACAGGGGGCGCCCGAACCACTGAAGCTTTCTTT
CASSPTGGARTTEAFF
>few|TRBD2|TRBV5-4|TRBJ2-3
TGTGCCAGCAGCCCACTAGCGGGAGGGATTAGCACAGATACGCAGTATTTT
CASSPLAGGISTDTQYF
>.|.|TRBV30|TRBJ2-3
TGTGCCTGGAGTCTTCTCCAAGATACGCAGTATTTT
CAWSLLQDTQYF